This T cell receptor beta chain was sequenced in a study of T cell changes during pregnancy in multiple sclerosis. Assay used: immunoSEQ multiplex PCR; TCRdb lists only in-frame clones, some missing. The table lists tens of thousands of clones, approximately 95% of them singletons. This clone occurred once. This CDR3 has 17 residues. The specimen was CD4+ T cells from peripheral blood mononuclear cells, collected in the first trimester of pregnancy. This TCR was recovered from a female donor with multiple sclerosis, enrolled in a pregnancy study. The rearrangement uses TRBV1 and TRBJ1-6; the D call of TRBD1 is as the table states it, not checked on the DNA. TRBV1 is reported as a pseudogene. CDR3: CTSSPPPGRGLNSPLHF. CDR3 sequence (DNA): TGCACCAGCAGCCCCCCCCCGGGCAGGGGGCTGAATTCACCCCTCCACTTT.